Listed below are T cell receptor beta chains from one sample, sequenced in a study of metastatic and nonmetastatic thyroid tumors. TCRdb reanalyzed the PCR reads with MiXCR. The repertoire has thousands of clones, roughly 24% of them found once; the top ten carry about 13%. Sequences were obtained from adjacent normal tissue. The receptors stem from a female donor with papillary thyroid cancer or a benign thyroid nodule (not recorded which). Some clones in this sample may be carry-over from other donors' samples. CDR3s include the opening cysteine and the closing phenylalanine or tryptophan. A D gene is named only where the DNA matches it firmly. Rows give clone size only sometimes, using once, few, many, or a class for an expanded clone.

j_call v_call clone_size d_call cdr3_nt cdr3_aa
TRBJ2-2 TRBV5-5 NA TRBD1 TGTGCCAGCAGCTACAGGGGACGGGCCACCGGGGAGCTGTTTTTT CASSYRGRATGELFF
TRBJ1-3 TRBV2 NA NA TGTGCCAGCAGTGACCAGCTTGGAAACACCATATATTTT CASSDQLGNTIYF
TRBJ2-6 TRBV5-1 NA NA TGCGCCAGCAGCTTCCTTCTCTCTTGGGCCAACGTCCTGACTTTC CASSFLLSWANVLTF
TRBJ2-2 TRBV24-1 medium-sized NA TGTGCCACCAGTGATCCGACGGGGTCCGGGGAGCTGTTTTTT CATSDPTGSGELFF
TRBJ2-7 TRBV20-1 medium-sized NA TGCAGTGCTGAGCACACGGGGGAATCCTACGAGCAGTACTTC CSAEHTGESYEQYF
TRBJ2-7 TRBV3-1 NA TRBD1 TGTGCCAGCAGCTTCAGGGACAGCTACGAGCAGTACTTC CASSFRDSYEQYF
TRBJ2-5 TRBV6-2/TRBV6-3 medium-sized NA TGTGCCAGCATCCCTGGGGGGCTCCAAGAGACCCAGTACTTC CASIPGGLQETQYF
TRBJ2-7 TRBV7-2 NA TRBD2 TGTGCCAGCAGCTCCTCGGGGGGGCCCTACGAGCAGTACTTC CASSSSGGPYEQYF
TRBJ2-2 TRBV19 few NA TGTGCCAGTAGTATATCCAGGGAGGCCGGGGAGCTGTTTTTT CASSISREAGELFF
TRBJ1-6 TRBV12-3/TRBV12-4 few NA TGTGCCAGCAGGTTACAGGGATACTCACCCCTCCACTTT CASRLQGYSPLHF
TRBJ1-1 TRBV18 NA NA TGTGCCAGCTCACCACGTCGGGATCAGGGCACTGAAGCTTTCTTT CASSPRRDQGTEAFF
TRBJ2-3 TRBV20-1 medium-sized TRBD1 TGCAGTGCTAGACAAGACAGGGGGGGCACAGATACGCAGTATTTT CSARQDRGGTDTQYF
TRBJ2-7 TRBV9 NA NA TGTGCCAGCAGCGTAGCCGCGGGACTTACTGGGGAGCAGTACTTC CASSVAAGLTGEQYF
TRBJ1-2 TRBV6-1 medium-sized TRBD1 TGTGCCAGCAGCCGCAGACAGGGGGAACTCTCCTATGGCTACACCTTC CASSRRQGELSYGYTF
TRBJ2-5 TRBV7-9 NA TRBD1 TGTGCCAGCAGCACTCCTTTGGGCAGGGGGCTGGAAGAGACCCAGTACTTC CASSTPLGRGLEETQYF
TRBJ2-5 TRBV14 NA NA TGTGCCAGCAGCCGGACGGTACAAGAGACCCAGTACTTC CASSRTVQETQYF
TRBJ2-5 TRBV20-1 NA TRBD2 TGCAGTGCTAGAGACTCCGGGACTATACAAGAGACCCAGTACTTC CSARDSGTIQETQYF
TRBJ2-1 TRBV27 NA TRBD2 TGTGCCAGCAGTTTATTCGCGGGGGGGCGGGACAATGAGCAGTTCTTC CASSLFAGGRDNEQFF
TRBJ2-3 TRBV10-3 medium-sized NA TGTGCCATCAGTGAGTCCGGCACAGATACGCAGTATTTT CAISESGTDTQYF
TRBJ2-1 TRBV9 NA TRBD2 TGTGCCAGCAGCGTAGGCGGGCAAGCTAGCGGGAGAGGGTATGAGCAGTTCTTC CASSVGGQASGRGYEQFF
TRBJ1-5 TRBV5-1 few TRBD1 TGCGCCAGCAGCTTATCCGGGACAGGCAATCAGCCCCAGCATTTT CASSLSGTGNQPQHF
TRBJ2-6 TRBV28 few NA TGTGCCCACAAGGAGGCTGGGGCCAACGTCCTGACTTTC CAHKEAGANVLTF
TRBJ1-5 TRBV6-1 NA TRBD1 TGTGCCAGCAGTGAATCAGGGGACAGAGGTTACAATCAGCCCCAGCATTTT CASSESGDRGYNQPQHF
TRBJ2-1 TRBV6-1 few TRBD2 TGTGAAGGCAGCTCCTATGGACTAGCGGATGACAATGAGCAGTTCTTC CEGSSYGLADDNEQFF
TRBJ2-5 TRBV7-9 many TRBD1 TGTGCCAGCAGCCCTCCTTTGGGCAGGGGGCTGCAAGAGACCCAGTACTTC CASSPPLGRGLQETQYF
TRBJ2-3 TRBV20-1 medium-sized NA TGCAGTGCTAGAGATGACTTAGCTAACACAGATACGCAGTATTTT CSARDDLANTDTQYF
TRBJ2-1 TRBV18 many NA TGTGCCAGCTCTATTATGACCCGTGACTCCTACAATGAGCAGTTCTTC CASSIMTRDSYNEQFF
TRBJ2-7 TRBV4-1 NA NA TGCGCCAGCAGCCGCGGGACAGATACTTCCTACGAGCAGTACTTC CASSRGTDTSYEQYF
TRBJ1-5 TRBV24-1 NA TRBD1 TGTGCCACCAGTGAGACAGGGGGAGGTAGCAATCAGCCCCAGCATTTT CATSETGGGSNQPQHF
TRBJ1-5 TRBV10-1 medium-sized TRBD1 TGCGCCAGCAGTGAGAAAAACAGGGGGCGCAGCAATCAGCCCCAGCATTTT CASSEKNRGRSNQPQHF
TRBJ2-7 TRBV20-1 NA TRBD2 TGCAGTGTGGGGACTAGCGGGAGCGAGCAGTACTTC CSVGTSGSEQYF
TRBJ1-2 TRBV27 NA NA TGTGCCGGCAGTTTAAAAGGGGTGAATGGCTACACATTC CAGSLKGVNGYTF
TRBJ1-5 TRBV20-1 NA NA TGCAGTGCCGCAATCCTAAATAGCAATCAGCCCCAGCATTTT CSAAILNSNQPQHF
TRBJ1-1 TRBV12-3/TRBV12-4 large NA TGTGCCAGCAGTTTACGGCAGGACGAAGCTTTCTTT CASSLRQDEAFF
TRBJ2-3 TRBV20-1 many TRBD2 TGCAGTGCTGGCAGCGGGACTGGAACAGATACGCAGTATTTT CSAGSGTGTDTQYF
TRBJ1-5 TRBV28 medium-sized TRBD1 TGTGCCAGCAGTACTCTTGGGACAGTTAGCAATCAGCCCCAGCATTTT CASSTLGTVSNQPQHF